This T cell receptor (beta chain) was recorded in a study of T cells in Graves' hyperthyroidism and ophthalmopathy. General study points: Stable hyperthyroidism was separated from ophthalmopathy by a model based on 13 V-J features. Also found in blood were most expanded thyroid clonotypes above 0.001.

RNA transcripts were the template for amplifying TCR beta CDR3 regions. Using the HTBI primer set, a first-round RT-PCR was run on the TCR CDR3. TCRdb passed the multiplex PCR reads through MiXCR, listing each CDR3 protein once. The sample contains hundreds of thousands of distinct CDR3 sequences, 45% of which appear only once. V lost 6 bases, J lost 2 bases, and 16 bases lay in between. CDR1 DFQATT and CDR2 SNEGSKA come from the germline V gene (reference sequence). CDR3 length: 14 amino acids. Patients showing uncontrolled infection, other autoimmune disease, pregnancy or lactation were ineligible. Every diagnosis used clinical symptoms, serum thyroxine and TRAb, thyroid ultrasound and orbital computed tomography. This clonotype was seen many times. Its specificity is unknown.

The chain employs TRBV20-1 and TRBJ1-2; a possible D gene is TRBD1 (6 bases). The origin of this receptor is an adult man with Graves' disease, either hyperthyroidism or ophthalmopathy (not recorded which). The specimen sequenced was peripheral blood or thyroid tissue (not recorded which). The CDR3 region is CSADKDRANYGYTF. The CDR3, as DNA: TGCAGTGCGGACAAGGACAGAGCAAACTATGGCTACACCTTC.